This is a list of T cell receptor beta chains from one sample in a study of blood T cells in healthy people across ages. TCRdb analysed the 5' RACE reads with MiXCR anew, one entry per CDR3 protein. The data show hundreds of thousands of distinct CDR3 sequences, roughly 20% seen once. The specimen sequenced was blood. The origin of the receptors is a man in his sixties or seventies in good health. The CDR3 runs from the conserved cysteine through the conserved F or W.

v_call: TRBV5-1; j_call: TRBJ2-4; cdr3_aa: CASSRLAGGKNIQYF
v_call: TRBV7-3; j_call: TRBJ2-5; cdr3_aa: CASSQTGTGEGETQYF
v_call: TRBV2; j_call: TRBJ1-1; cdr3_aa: CASRTDPNTEAFF
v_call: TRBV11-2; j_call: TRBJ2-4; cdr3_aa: CASSLLQVKNIQYF
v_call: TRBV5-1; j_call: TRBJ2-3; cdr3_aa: CALRGRTDTQYF
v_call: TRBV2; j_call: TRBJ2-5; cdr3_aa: CASSVLAGQPQETQYF
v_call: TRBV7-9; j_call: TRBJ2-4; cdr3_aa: CASSKGTSVDRYIQYF
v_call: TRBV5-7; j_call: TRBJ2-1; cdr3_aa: CASSRRSQLYNEQFF
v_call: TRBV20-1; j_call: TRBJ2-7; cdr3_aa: CSAVRDRAYEQYF
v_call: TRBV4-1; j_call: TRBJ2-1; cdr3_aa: CASAGGESSYNEQFF
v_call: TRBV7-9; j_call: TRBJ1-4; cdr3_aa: CASSPPGGINEKLFF
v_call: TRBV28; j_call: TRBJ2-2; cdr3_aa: CASSPDRGDTGELFF
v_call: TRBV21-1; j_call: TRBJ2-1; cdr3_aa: CASRSLGTEQFF
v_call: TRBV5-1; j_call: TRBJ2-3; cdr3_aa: CASSRLSLRAGTDTQYF
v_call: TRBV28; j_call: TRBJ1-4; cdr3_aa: CASSRDSREKLFF
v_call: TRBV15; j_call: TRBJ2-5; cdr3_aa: CATSTAYVAQQYF
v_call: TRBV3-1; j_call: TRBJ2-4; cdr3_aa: CASSQDSDGLAKNIQYF
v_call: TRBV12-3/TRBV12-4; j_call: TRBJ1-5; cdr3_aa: CASGMGSRWWDQPQHF
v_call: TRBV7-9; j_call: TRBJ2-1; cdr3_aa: CASSLPHRPNEQFF
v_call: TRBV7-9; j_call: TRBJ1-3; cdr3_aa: CASSSSRYSGNTIYF
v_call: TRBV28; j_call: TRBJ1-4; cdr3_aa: CASSPSGGGGKLFF
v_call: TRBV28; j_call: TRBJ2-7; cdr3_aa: CASSSRDEQYF
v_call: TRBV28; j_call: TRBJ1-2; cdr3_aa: CASSAGLLQANYGYTF
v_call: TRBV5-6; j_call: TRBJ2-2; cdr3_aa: CASSLARASGELFF
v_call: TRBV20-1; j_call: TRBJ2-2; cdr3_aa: CSARDWGSGTGELFF
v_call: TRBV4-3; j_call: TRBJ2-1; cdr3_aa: CASSHLAGGPDRDNEQFF
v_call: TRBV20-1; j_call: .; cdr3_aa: CSALARLAGGSSYEQYF
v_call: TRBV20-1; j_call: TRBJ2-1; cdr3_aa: CSARSGGRNEQFF
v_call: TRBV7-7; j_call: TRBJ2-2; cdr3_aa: CASSLAVGGELFF
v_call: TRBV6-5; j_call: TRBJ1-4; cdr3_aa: CASSRRGTTDEKLFF
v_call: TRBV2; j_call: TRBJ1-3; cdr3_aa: CASSTRTGQFSGNTIYF
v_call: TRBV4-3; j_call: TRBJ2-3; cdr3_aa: CASSQDRFGETDTQYF
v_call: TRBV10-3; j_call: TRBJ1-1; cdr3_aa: CAISESGYNTEAFF
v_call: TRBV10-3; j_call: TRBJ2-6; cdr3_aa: CAIDAGANVLTF
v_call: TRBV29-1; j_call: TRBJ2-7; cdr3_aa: CSVSLASVSYEQYF
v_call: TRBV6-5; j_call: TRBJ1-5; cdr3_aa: CASSRQIEGRQHF
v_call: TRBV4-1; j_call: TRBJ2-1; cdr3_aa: CASSQEIRADHNEQFF
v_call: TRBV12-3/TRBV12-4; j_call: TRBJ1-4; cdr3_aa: CASSRTTGLGEKLFF
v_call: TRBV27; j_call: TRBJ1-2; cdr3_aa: CASSSEQRLGLYGYTF
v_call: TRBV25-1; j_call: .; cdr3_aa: CASSLASGRAHNEQFF
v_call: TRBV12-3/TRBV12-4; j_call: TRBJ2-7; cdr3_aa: CASSRGVLAGVSEQYF
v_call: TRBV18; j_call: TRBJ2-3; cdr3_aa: CASSPIWEALTDTQYF